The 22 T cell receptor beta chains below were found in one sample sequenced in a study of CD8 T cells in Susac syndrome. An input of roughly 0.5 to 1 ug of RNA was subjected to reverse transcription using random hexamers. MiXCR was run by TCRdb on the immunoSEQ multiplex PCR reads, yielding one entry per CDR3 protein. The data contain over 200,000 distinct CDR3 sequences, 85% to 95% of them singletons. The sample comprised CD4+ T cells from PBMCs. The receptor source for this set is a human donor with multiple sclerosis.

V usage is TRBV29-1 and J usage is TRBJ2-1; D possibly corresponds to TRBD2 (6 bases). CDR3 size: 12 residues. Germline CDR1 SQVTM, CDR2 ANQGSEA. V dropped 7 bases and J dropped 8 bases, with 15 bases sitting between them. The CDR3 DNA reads TGCAGCGGGAGGGGTGTAAGCGATGAGCAGTTCTTC. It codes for CSGRGVSDEQFF.

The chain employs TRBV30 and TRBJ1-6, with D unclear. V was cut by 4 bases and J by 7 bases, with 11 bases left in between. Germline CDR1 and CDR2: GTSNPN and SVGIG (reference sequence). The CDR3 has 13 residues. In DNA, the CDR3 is TGTGCCTGGAAAAAGGGCGCGAATTCACCCCTCCACTTT. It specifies CAWKKGANSPLHF. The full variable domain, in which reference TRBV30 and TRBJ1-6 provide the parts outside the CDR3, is SQTIHQWPATLVQPVGSPLSLECTVEGTSNPNLYWYRQAAGRGLQLLFYSVGIGQISSEVPQNLSASRPQDRQFILSSKKLLLSDSGFYLCAWKKGANSPLHFGNGTRLTVT.

The CDR3 DNA reads TGTGCCAGCAGCTTACGTGGAGTCATGGAGACCCAGTACTTC. This codes for CASSLRGVMETQYF. V and J are TRBV11-2 and TRBJ2-5; D is unresolved. This CDR3 spans 14 amino acids. Per the germline V gene, CDR1 is SGHAT and CDR2 is FQNNGV. Trimming shortened V by 2 bases and J by 5 bases, and 12 bases separated the two germline ends.

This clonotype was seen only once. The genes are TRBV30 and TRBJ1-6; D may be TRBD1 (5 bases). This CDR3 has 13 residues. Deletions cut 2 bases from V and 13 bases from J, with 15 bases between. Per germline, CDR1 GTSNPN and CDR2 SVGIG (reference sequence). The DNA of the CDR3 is TGTGCCTGGAGTAATAACCCACAGGTCCCCCTCCACTTT. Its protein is CAWSNNPQVPLHF.

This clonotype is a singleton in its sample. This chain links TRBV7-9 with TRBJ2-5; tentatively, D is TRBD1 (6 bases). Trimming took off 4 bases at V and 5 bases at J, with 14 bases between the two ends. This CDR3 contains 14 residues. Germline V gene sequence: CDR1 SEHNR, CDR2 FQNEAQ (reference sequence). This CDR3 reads CASSSPQGSETQYF. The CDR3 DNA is TGTGCCAGCAGCTCACCCCAGGGGTCGGAGACCCAGTACTTC.

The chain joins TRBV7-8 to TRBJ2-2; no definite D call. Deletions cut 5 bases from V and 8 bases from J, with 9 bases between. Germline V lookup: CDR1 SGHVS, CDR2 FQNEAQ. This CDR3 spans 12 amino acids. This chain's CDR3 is CASSPTLGELFF. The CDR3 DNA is TGTGCCAGCAGCCCCACTTTGGGGGAGCTGTTTTTT.

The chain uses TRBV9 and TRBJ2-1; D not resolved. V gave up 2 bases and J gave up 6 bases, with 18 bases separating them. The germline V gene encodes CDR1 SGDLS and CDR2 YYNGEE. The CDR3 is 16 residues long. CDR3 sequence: CASSVLDQRGTNEQFF. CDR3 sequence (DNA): TGTGCCAGCAGCGTGCTGGACCAAAGAGGAACCAATGAGCAGTTCTTC. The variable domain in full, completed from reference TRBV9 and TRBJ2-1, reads DSGVTQTPKHLITATGQRVTLRCSPRSGDLSVYWYQQSLDQGLQFLIQYYNGEERAKGNILERFSAQQFPDLHSELNLSSLELGDSALYFCASSVLDQRGTNEQFFGPGTRLTVL.

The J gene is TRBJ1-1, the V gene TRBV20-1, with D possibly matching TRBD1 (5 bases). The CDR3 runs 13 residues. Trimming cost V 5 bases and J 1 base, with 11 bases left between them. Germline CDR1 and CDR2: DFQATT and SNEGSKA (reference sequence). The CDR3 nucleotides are TGCAGTGCTGAGCGGGGGGGGAACACTGAAGCTTTCTTT. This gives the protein CSAERGGNTEAFF.

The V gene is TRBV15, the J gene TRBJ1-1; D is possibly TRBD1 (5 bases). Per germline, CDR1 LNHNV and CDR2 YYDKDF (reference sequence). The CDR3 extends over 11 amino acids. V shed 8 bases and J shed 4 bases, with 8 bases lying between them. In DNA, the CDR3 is TGTGCCACCGGGACGACCACTGAAGCTTTCTTT. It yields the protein CATGTTTEAFF. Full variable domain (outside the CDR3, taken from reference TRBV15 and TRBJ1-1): DAMVIQNPRYQVTQFGKPVTLSCSQTLNHNVMYWYQQKSSQAPKLLFHYYDKDFNNEADTPDNFQSRRPNTSFCFLDIRSPGLGDTAMYLCATGTTTEAFFGQGTRLTVV.

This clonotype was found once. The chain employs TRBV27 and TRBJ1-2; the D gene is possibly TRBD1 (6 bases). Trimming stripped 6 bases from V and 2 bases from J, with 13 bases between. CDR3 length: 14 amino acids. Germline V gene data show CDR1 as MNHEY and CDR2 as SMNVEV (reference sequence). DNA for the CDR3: TGTGCCAGCAGGGCGACAGGAACAAACTATGGCTACACCTTC. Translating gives CASRATGTNYGYTF.

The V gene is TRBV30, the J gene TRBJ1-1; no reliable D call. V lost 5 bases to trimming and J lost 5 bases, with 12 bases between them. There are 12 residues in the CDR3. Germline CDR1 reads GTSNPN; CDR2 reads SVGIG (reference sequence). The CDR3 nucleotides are TGTGCCTGGGTTCTGTGGGGAACTGAAGCTTTCTTT. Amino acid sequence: CAWVLWGTEAFF.

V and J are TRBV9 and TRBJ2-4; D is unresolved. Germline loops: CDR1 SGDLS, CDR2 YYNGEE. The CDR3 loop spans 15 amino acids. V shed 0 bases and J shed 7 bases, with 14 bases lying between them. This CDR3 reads CASSVAWQVGNIQYF. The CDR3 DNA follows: TGTGCCAGCAGCGTAGCCTGGCAGGTCGGGAACATTCAGTACTTC.

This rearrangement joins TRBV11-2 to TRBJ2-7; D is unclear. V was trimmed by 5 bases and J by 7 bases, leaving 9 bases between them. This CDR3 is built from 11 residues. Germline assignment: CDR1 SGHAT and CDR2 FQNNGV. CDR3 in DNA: TGTGCCAGCAGCCGTCGAGGAGAGCAGTACTTC. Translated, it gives CASSRRGEQYF.

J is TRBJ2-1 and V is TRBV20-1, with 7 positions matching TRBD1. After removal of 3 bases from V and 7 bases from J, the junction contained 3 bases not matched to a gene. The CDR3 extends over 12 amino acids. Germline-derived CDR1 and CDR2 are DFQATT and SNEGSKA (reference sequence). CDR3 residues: CSARTGINEQFF. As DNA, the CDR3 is TGCAGTGCTAGGACAGGGATTAATGAGCAGTTCTTC.

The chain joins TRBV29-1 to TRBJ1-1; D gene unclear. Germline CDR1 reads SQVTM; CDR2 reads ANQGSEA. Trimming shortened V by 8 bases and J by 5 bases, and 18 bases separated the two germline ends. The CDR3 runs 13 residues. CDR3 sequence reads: CSPSLGGRTEAFF. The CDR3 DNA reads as TGCAGCCCCTCTTTGGGAGGGAGGACTGAAGCTTTCTTT. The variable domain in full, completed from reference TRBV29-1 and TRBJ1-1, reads SAVISQKPSRDICQRGTSLTIQCQVDSQVTMMFWYRQQPGQSLTLIATANQGSEATYESGFVIDKFPISRPNLTFSTLTVSNMSPEDSSIYLCSPSLGGRTEAFFGQGTRLTVV.

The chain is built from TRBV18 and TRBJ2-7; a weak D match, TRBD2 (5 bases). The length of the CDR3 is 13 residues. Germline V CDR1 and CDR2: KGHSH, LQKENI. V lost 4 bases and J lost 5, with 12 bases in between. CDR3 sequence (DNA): TGTGCCAGCTCACTGACCGAGGGCCACGAGCAGTACGTC. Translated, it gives CASSLTEGHEQYV.

The CDR3 region has the DNA TGTGCCAGCACCTCGCCTAGCGGGGTTTTCACAGATACGCAGTATTTT. Translation: CASTSPSGVFTDTQYF. The chain uses TRBV28 and TRBJ2-3; 9 bases are a match to TRBD2. The V gene's germline CDR1 is MDHEN and CDR2 SYDVKM. This CDR3 region has 16 residues. V was pared by 7 bases and J by 2 bases, with 10 bases of the junction left unmatched.

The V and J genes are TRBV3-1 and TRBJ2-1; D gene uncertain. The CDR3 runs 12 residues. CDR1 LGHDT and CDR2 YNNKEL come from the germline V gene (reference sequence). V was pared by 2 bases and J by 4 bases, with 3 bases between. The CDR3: CASSQFYNEQFF. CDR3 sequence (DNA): TGTGCCAGCAGCCAATTTTACAATGAGCAGTTCTTC.

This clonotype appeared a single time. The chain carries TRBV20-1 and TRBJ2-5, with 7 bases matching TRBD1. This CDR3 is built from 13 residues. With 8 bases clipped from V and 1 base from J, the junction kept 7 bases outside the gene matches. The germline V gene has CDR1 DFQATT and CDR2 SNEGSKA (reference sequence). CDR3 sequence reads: CSPQGGGQETQYF. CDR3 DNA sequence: TGCAGTCCTCAAGGGGGCGGCCAAGAGACCCAGTACTTC.

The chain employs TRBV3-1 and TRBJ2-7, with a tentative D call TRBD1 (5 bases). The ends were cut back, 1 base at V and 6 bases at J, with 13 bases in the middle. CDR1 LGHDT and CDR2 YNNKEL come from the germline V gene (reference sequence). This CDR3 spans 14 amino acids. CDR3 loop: CASSQGSGSGEQYV. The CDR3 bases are TGTGCCAGCAGCCAAGGTTCAGGGTCGGGCGAGCAGTACGTC.

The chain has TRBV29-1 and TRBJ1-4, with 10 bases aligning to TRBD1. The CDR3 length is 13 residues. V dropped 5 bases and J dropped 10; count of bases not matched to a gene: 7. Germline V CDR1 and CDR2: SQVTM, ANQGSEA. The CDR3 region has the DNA TGCAGCGTTCTGCAGGGACAGGGGACAAAACTGTTTTTT. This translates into CSVLQGQGTKLFF.

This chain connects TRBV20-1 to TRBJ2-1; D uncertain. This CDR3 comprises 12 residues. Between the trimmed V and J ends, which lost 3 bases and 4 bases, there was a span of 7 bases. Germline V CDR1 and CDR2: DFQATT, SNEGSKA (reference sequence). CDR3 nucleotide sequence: TGCAGTGCTAGGCTAGATTACAATGAGCAGTTCTTC. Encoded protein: CSARLDYNEQFF.